This T cell receptor (beta chain) originates from a study of blood T cell repertoires in COVID-19. Study in general: Both acute and convalescent COVID-19 samples were obtained from the United States, Italy and Spain. Sources were T cells, B-cell-depleted T cells, or PBMCs; the material itself was cDNA or gDNA.

In the original analysis: The authors estimated nucleated cell counts from reference gene primer amplification. Sequencing was performed with immunoSEQ multiplex PCR; in TCRdb, only in-frame clones are kept and a portion is missing. V and J calls and clone size are given by that table; D and trimming were obtained from the DNA. Of some 420,000 clones listed, 80% to 90% are singletons. CDR3 length equals 14 residues. V was clipped by 4 bases and J by 2 bases, with 11 bases between them. Per germline, CDR1 SEHNR and CDR2 FQNEAQ (reference sequence). This chain connects TRBV7-9 to TRBJ1-1; D is ambiguous. The origin of this receptor is a young man who had recovered from COVID-19. Sequencing was carried out using PBMCs or T cells enriched from blood (not recorded which). This CDR3 reads CASSSAGSNTEAFF. CDR3 sequence (DNA): TGTGCCAGCAGCTCCGCCGGGTCCAACACTGAAGCTTTCTTT.